Listed here are 9 T cell receptor beta chains from one sample, sequenced in a study of OX40 agonist ivuxolimab in advanced cancers. The data were produced by immunoSEQ multiplex PCR, yet TCRdb's version contains in-frame clones alone and is incomplete. The sample records some 84,000 clones, roughly 87% being singletons. Sequenced here: CD4+ or CD8+ T cells sorted from blood, sampled in a trial of the OX40 agonist ivuxolimab. These TCRs come from an adult with an advanced solid tumor such as melanoma, head and neck, liver or kidney cancer.

The chain carries TRBV4-1 and TRBJ2-5, with D possibly TRBD1 on 5 matching bases. The V end lost 0 bases, the J end lost 5 bases, and 10 bases lay between the germline ends. Looked up from germline, CDR1 is MGHRA and CDR2 is YSYEKL. This CDR3 contains 14 residues. CDR3 sequence: CASSQDARAETQYF. The CDR3 DNA sequence: TGCGCCAGCAGCCAAGATGCCAGGGCGGAGACCCAGTACTTC.

The rearrangement joins TRBV5-1 to TRBJ1-3; D not resolved. The germline V and J ends were trimmed by 3 bases and 0 bases, with 7 bases remaining between them. Germline V gene lookup returns CDR1 SGHRS and CDR2 YFSETQ. There are 14 residues in the CDR3. CDR3 nucleotides: TGCGCCAGCAGCTCACAGAGCTCTGGAAACACCATATATTTT. It is translated as CASSSQSSGNTIYF.

V and J are TRBV6-5 and TRBJ1-1; D gene ambiguous. CDR3 length equals 13 residues. V was pared by 6 bases and J by 1 base, with 9 bases between. In germline, CDR1 is MNHEY, CDR2 SVGAGI. The CDR3 DNA reads TGTGCCAGCAGGGTGAATCGGAACACTGAAGCTTTCTTT. As protein: CASRVNRNTEAFF.

This chain connects TRBV5-1 to TRBJ1-4; D possibly corresponds to TRBD1 (5 bases). The germline V and J ends were trimmed by 1 base and 10 bases, with 17 bases remaining between them. CDR1 SGHRS and CDR2 YFSETQ come from the germline V gene. The CDR3 is 15 amino acids. CDR3 nucleotide sequence: TGCGCCAGCAGCTTGACTGAGGGGAGGGTTTCAAAACTGTTTTTT. Encoded protein: CASSLTEGRVSKLFF. The full variable domain, with the rest looked up from reference TRBV5-1 and TRBJ1-4, is KAGVTQTPRYLIKTRGQQVTLSCSPISGHRSVSWYQQTPGQGLQFLFEYFSETQRNKGNFPGRFSGRQFSNSRSEMNVSTLELGDSALYLCASSLTEGRVSKLFFGSGTQLSVL.

This chain links TRBV7-3 with TRBJ2-2; TRBD1 agrees at 7 bases. The CDR3 loop spans 15 amino acids. V gave up 5 bases and J gave up 4 bases; unmatched junction bases: 7. Germline V CDR1 and CDR2: SGHTA, FQGTGA. As DNA, the CDR3 is TGTGCCAGCAGCCGAACAGGGGTGGGCACCGGGGAGCTGTTTTTT. Protein: CASSRTGVGTGELFF.

V gene TRBV11-2 combines with J gene TRBJ2-2; tentatively, D is TRBD2 (5 bases). CDR3 length equals 15 residues. CDR1 is SGHAT, CDR2 FQNNGV, per germline. The ends were cut back, 0 bases at V and 6 bases at J, with 11 bases in the middle. The CDR3 DNA is TGTGCCAGCAGCTTAGAGGGAAGGCGGGCCGGGGAGCTGTTTTTT. Protein product: CASSLEGRRAGELFF.

This chain uses TRBV7-9 with TRBJ2-5, with D perhaps TRBD1 (6 bases). V was trimmed by 4 bases and J by 5 bases, leaving 14 bases between them. The germline gives CDR1 SEHNR, CDR2 FQNEAQ (reference sequence). The CDR3 totals 14 residues. The CDR3 spells CASSSDSSWETQYF. CDR3 nucleotide sequence: TGTGCCAGCAGCTCGGACAGCTCGTGGGAGACCCAGTACTTC.

The chain combines TRBV7-3 with TRBJ2-2; D possibly corresponds to TRBD2 (5 bases). Looked up from germline, CDR1 is SGHTA and CDR2 is FQGTGA. The V end lost 3 bases, the J end lost 7 bases, and 24 bases lay between the germline ends. The CDR3 spans 18 residues. The DNA for the CDR3 is TGTGCCAGCAGCTTCGGTCCCTTGGGCAGGACTTCAATCGGGGAGCTGTTTTTT. Its translation: CASSFGPLGRTSIGELFF.

The V gene is TRBV11-3, the J gene TRBJ1-1, with D unclear. Looked up from germline, CDR1 is SGHNT and CDR2 is YENEEA. The CDR3 totals 13 residues. V lost 3 bases, J lost 10 bases, and 15 bases lay in between. CDR3: CASSFTSPPAAFF. The CDR3, as DNA: TGTGCCAGCAGCTTCACGTCCCCTCCCGCAGCTTTCTTT.